The clone carrying this T cell receptor (beta chain) was detected only once. Its cognate antigen is unknown. This specimen belongs to a study of T-cell reconstitution after alpha-beta-depleted transplantation in children. Germline values: CDR1 SGHNT, CDR2 YENEEA. The CDR3 length is 15 residues. V was pared by 5 bases and J by 2 bases, with 4 bases of the junction left unmatched. Study observations and caveats: Expanded graft clones numbering several hundred reportedly gave rise to alpha-beta T cells about two months after transplant. Fresh T-cell production supplied most of the T-cell counts and diversity seen one year after transplant. Surviving recipient T cells and intrathymic progenitors accounted for some patients' high TCRbeta diversity at day 60.

A library of TCRbeta sequences, prepared with unique molecular identifiers, was generated. One entry per CDR3 protein results from TCRdb running MiXCR on the PCR reads. Among some 830,000 distinct CDR3 sequences, roughly 15% were seen once, and the ten largest hold approximately 5%. This sequence joins TRBV11-3 and TRBJ2-2; 8 nucleotides line up with TRBD2. This TCR derives from a male patient aged 10-17 years who had a stem cell transplant for acute lymphoblastic leukemia, so the T cells may come from the graft donor. This sample comprised PBMCs, mostly from graft donor cells, obtained 360 days after TCRalphabeta/CD19-depleted stem cell transplant. DNA of the CDR3: TGTGCCAGCAGCGAAATAGCGGGAAACACCGGGGAGCTGTTTTTT. Residues: CASSEIAGNTGELFF. Looking up the rest from reference TRBV11-3 and TRBJ2-2 gives the full variable domain: EAGVVQSPRYKIIEKKQPVAFWCNPISGHNTLYWYLQNLGQGPELLIRYENEEAVDDSQLPKDRFSAERLKGVDSTLKIQPAELGDSAVYLCASSEIAGNTGELFFGEGSRLTVL.